These T cell receptor beta chains were read from a single sample in a study of T cell responses to AZD1222 COVID-19 vaccine. The data were produced by immunoSEQ multiplex PCR, yet TCRdb's version contains in-frame clones alone and is incomplete. The sample carries roughly 81,000 clones, 88% recorded once. This sample comprised peripheral blood, obtained on day 0 of AZD1222 vaccination. The receptor set was obtained from an adult in good health. CDR3s include the opening cysteine and the closing phenylalanine or tryptophan. The D gene is left open where the match is weak. Only part of the rows carry a size: once, few, many, or a class if the clone is expanded.

>TRBD1|TRBJ1-2|TRBV5-4|-|15
CASSQGQGASYGYTF
TGTGCCAGCAGCCAGGGACAGGGGGCCTCCTATGGCTACACCTTC
>-|TRBJ1-5|TRBV28|-|18
CASSAPGTLRTRDQPQHF
TGTGCCAGCAGTGCCCCCGGGACTCTCAGGACTCGGGATCAGCCCCAGCATTTT
>TRBD1|TRBJ2-7|TRBV6-5|-|14
CASSQGAQTYEQYF
TGTGCCAGCAGCCAGGGGGCCCAAACCTACGAGCAGTACTTC
>-|TRBJ1-1|TRBV2|-|16
CASSESAPGQHTEAFF
TGTGCCAGCAGTGAGAGCGCACCGGGACAACACACTGAAGCTTTCTTT
>-|TRBJ2-3|TRBV7-2|once|15
CASSLAASYTDTQYF
TGTGCCAGCAGCTTAGCGGCCAGCTACACAGATACGCAGTATTTT
>TRBD1|TRBJ1-2|TRBV15|-|13
CATSRDRLDGYTF
TGTGCCACCAGCCGGGACAGGTTAGATGGCTACACCTTC
>-|TRBJ1-2|TRBV7-9|-|14
CASSLQDYNYGYTF
TGTGCCAGCAGCCTACAGGACTATAACTATGGCTACACCTTC
>TRBD1|TRBJ1-2|TRBV24-1|-|13
CATSDRTGDGYTF
TGTGCCACCAGTGACAGGACAGGGGATGGCTACACCTTC
>-|TRBJ2-2|TRBV2|-|15
CASSEFPGNTGELFF
TGTGCCAGCAGTGAATTTCCAGGGAACACCGGGGAGCTGTTTTTT
>TRBD2|TRBJ2-3|TRBV4-1|few|19
CASSQARGTSGRGGDTQYF
TGCGCCAGCAGCCAAGCCAGAGGGACTAGCGGGAGGGGGGGAGATACGCAGTATTTT
>-|TRBJ1-3|TRBV9|-|14
CASSARRSGNTIYF
TGTGCCAGCAGCGCGAGACGCTCTGGAAACACCATATATTTT
>-|TRBJ1-1|TRBV10-3|few|14
CAITVQGPNTEAFF
TGTGCCATCACCGTACAGGGCCCAAACACTGAAGCTTTCTTT
>TRBD2|TRBJ2-1|TRBV13|-|16
CASSLLSGRAFNEQFF
TGTGCCAGCAGCTTACTTAGCGGGAGGGCCTTTAATGAGCAGTTCTTC
>-|TRBJ2-7|TRBV30|-|14
CAWSVLNCKPFGYF
TGTGCCTGGAGTGTACTGAATTGTAAGCCTTTCGGGTACTTC
>TRBD1|TRBJ1-1|TRBV5-5|-|15
CASSLQGAWNTEAFF
TGTGCCAGCAGCTTGCAGGGGGCGTGGAACACTGAAGCTTTCTTT
>-|TRBJ1-2|TRBV7-2|once|14
CASTPGPDLYGYTF
TGTGCCAGCACCCCCGGACCAGACCTCTATGGCTACACCTTC
>-|TRBJ1-1|TRBV6-4|-|13
CASRAEGNTEAFF
TGTGCCAGCAGAGCGGAGGGGAACACTGAAGCTTTCTTT
>TRBD1|TRBJ2-1|TRBV2|-|15
CASSEDRGSYNEQFF
TGTGCCAGCAGTGAGGACAGGGGCTCCTACAATGAGCAGTTCTTC
>-|TRBJ2-2|TRBV7-9|-|13
CASSLDGVRELFF
TGTGCCAGCAGCTTAGACGGGGTCCGGGAGCTGTTTTTT
>-|TRBJ2-2|TRBV7-2|-|16
CASSLTGATPLGELFF
TGTGCCAGCAGCTTAACGGGAGCCACTCCTCTCGGGGAGCTGTTTTTT
>-|TRBJ1-2|TRBV5-1|-|16
CASSLEAGVGSYGYTF
TGCGCCAGCAGCTTGGAAGCGGGAGTAGGCTCCTATGGCTACACCTTC
>-|TRBJ2-3|TRBV19|-|14
CASTPGRIADTQYF
TGTGCCAGTACCCCTGGACGAATAGCAGATACGCAGTATTTT
>-|TRBJ2-7|TRBV28|-|16
CASSLAPRRPTDEQYF
TGTGCCAGCAGCTTGGCCCCGCGTAGGCCCACGGACGAGCAGTACTTC
>-|TRBJ1-2|TRBV19|-|12
CASSTPSGVRTF
TGTGCCAGTAGTACGCCATCGGGGGTGCGCACCTTC
>-|TRBJ2-3|TRBV5-1|-|14
CASSFGGVTDTQYF
TGCGCCAGCAGCTTTGGGGGAGTGACAGATACGCAGTATTTT
>-|TRBJ1-5|TRBV21-1|-|19
CASSKGETAKKYSNQPQHF
TGTGCCAGCAGCAAAGGAGAGACGGCAAAAAAATATAGCAATCAGCCCCAGCATTTT
>-|TRBJ1-1|TRBV3-1/TRBV3-2|-|10
CASVGTEAFF
TGTGCCTCCGTAGGCACTGAAGCTTTCTTT
>-|TRBJ1-2|TRBV4-2|-|14
CASSQGAGAYGYTF
TGTGCCAGCAGCCAAGGTGCAGGGGCCTATGGCTACACCTTC
>-|TRBJ1-1|TRBV27|-|13
CASSDLLNTEAFF
TGTGCCAGCAGTGACCTATTGAACACTGAAGCTTTCTTT
>-|TRBJ1-2|TRBV5-1|-|16
CASSLVRGATSYGYTF
TGCGCCAGCAGCTTGGTTCGGGGGGCCACTTCCTATGGCTACACCTTC
>TRBD1|TRBJ1-6|TRBV7-6|-|16
CASSSTGQGFHSPLHF
TGTGCCAGCAGCTCCACGGGACAGGGGTTTCATTCACCCCTCCACTTT
>TRBD1|TRBJ2-4|TRBV14|-|17
CASSQWTGGRRGNIQYF
TGTGCCAGCAGCCAATGGACAGGGGGCCGTCGTGGAAACATTCAGTACTTC
>-|TRBJ1-2|TRBV9|-|13
CASSVEDNYGYTF
TGTGCCAGCAGCGTAGAGGATAACTATGGCTACACCTTC
>-|TRBJ1-5|TRBV19|-|14
CASSIDLGNQPQHF
TGTGCCAGTAGTATAGATCTTGGGAATCAGCCCCAGCATTTT
>-|TRBJ1-5|TRBV4-1|once|15
CASSQGLGGAQPQHF
TGCGCCAGCAGCCAAGGTCTGGGCGGGGCTCAGCCCCAGCATTTT
>-|TRBJ1-4|TRBV9|-|16
CASSSGHGATNEKLFF
TGTGCCAGCAGCTCGGGACACGGGGCAACTAATGAAAAACTGTTTTTT
>-|TRBJ1-5|TRBV2|-|14
CASSPQGAGQPQHF
TGTGCCAGCAGTCCCCAGGGAGCCGGGCAGCCCCAGCATTTT
>TRBD2|TRBJ2-7|TRBV6-5|-|14
CASSNSGTRSEQYF
TGTGCCAGCAGCAATAGCGGGACACGATCCGAGCAGTACTTC
>-|TRBJ1-1|TRBV18|-|13
CASSRSVGTEAFF
TGTGCCAGCTCCAGGAGTGTGGGCACTGAAGCTTTCTTT
>TRBD2|TRBJ2-7|TRBV2|-|17
CASSVGPSGRLVYEQYF
TGTGCCAGCAGTGTCGGGCCTAGCGGGAGATTGGTGTACGAGCAGTACTTC
>TRBD2|TRBJ2-3|TRBV29-1|-|17
CSVGRGWRGATGNTQYF
TGCAGCGTGGGGCGCGGATGGCGGGGGGCCACGGGAAATACGCAGTATTTT